This entry lists 15 T cell receptor beta chains sequenced from one sample in a study of tumor-infiltrating lymphocytes in primary liver carcinoma. Out of unsorted whole blood came the blood RNA, and germline DNA was extracted as well. The template, 450 to 650 ng total RNA, yielded TCR beta cDNA made with a constant-region primer. Library construction for TCR beta comprised three nested multiplex PCR rounds performed with slightly modified ARM-PCR. Both of the initial two PCR rounds ran for around 9 cycles and employed TRBV1-TRBV30 forward primers alongside a C-beta reverse primer. One entry per CDR3 protein results from TCRdb running MiXCR on the multiplex PCR reads. The table records approximately 340,000 distinct CDR3 sequences, about two thirds of them present only once. The sequencing input was peripheral blood. The receptors here all came from a man aged 35-49 years with primary liver carcinoma and hepatitis B virus infection.

This clonotype has just one count. The chain uses TRBV11-2 and TRBJ2-3; no definite D call. Looked up from germline, CDR1 is SGHAT and CDR2 is FQNNGV. The ends were cut back, 2 bases at V and 2 bases at J, with 11 bases in the middle. The CDR3 is made up of 15 amino acids. The CDR3 reads CASSLIIGTTDTQYF. Here the CDR3 DNA reads TGTGCCAGCAGCTTAATAATCGGAACCACAGATACGCAGTATTTT.

As to this clonotype: Mismatch with germline at one junction end may stem from a read error. The V gene is TRBV6-1, the J gene TRBJ2-7; no firm D call. The CDR3 extends over 12 amino acids. CDR1 is MNHNS, CDR2 SASEGT, per germline. CDR3 nucleotide sequence: TGTACCAGTTCCAACGGACCATACGAGCAGTACTTC. This translates into CTSSNGPYEQYF.

The J gene is TRBJ2-5, the V gene TRBV28; tentative D call: TRBD2 (6 bases). Looked up from germline, CDR1 is MDHEN and CDR2 is SYDVKM. This CDR3 contains 14 residues. Trimming took 5 bases from V and 4 from J, leaving 14 bases between them. The CDR3 DNA is TGTGCCAGCAGTCGGGATTTGCGGGGAGAGACCCAGTACTTC. Residues: CASSRDLRGETQYF.

The rearrangement joins TRBV28 to TRBJ1-2, with a possible D match to TRBD1 (6 bases). The V and J ends lost 4 bases and 0 bases respectively, with 9 bases between them. This CDR3 has 14 amino acids. Germline V gene sequence: CDR1 MDHEN, CDR2 SYDVKM. The CDR3, as DNA: TGTGCCAGCAGTTGGGGACAAGCTAACTATGGCTACACCTTC. Amino acids: CASSWGQANYGYTF.

In regard to this clonotype: A read error may produce the germline difference seen at one junction end. V gene TRBV6-5 combines with J gene TRBJ2-3; no clear D. The CDR3 runs 14 residues. Germline values: CDR1 MNHEY, CDR2 SVGAGI. As DNA, the CDR3 is TGTACCAGCAGTTTGATACCGCGCACAGATACGCAGTATTTT. Its protein product is CTSSLIPRTDTQYF.

The chain uses TRBV30 and TRBJ1-1; D is perhaps TRBD1 (5 bases). CDR1 and CDR2 (germline): GTSNPN, SVGIG (reference sequence). V was pared by 4 bases and J by 4 bases, with 10 bases between. The length of the CDR3 is 12 residues. The CDR3 DNA follows: TGTGCCTGGATGGGCGGGGGCACTGAAGCTTTCTTT. It translates to CAWMGGGTEAFF.

The rearrangement uses TRBV29-1 and TRBJ2-5; 12 nucleotides match TRBD2. The V and J ends lost 4 bases and 1 base, in that order; junction bases with no gene match: 7. The CDR3 totals 16 residues. Per germline, CDR1 SQVTM and CDR2 ANQGSEA. CDR3 amino acids: CSVGLTSGGLQETQYF. The CDR3 region has the DNA TGCAGCGTTGGCCTGACTAGCGGGGGACTCCAAGAGACCCAGTACTTC.

V usage is TRBV5-4 and J usage is TRBJ2-7, with 10 nucleotides matching TRBD1. CDR1 is SGHNT, CDR2 YYREEE, per germline (reference sequence). This CDR3 comprises 14 residues. The J segment lost 5 bases and the V segment lost 4 bases, leaving 6 bases of the junction unmatched. Written as DNA, the CDR3 is TGTGCCAGCAGCGTCCGGGACAGGGGTCACGAGCAGTACTTC. This sequence encodes CASSVRDRGHEQYF. The whole variable domain, filled in from reference TRBV5-4 and TRBJ2-7, reads ETGVTQSPTHLIKTRGQQVTLRCSSQSGHNTVSWYQQALGQGPQFIFQYYREEENGRGNFPPRFSGLQFPNYSSELNVNALELDDSALYLCASSVRDRGHEQYFGPGTRLTVT.

The V and J genes are TRBV6-5 and TRBJ2-5; 7 bases match TRBD1. The CDR3 runs to 15 residues. Germline CDR1 MNHEY, CDR2 SVGAGI. After removal of 5 bases from V and 6 bases from J, the junction contained 12 bases not matched to a gene. CDR3 amino acids: CASSGLGTVGKTQYF. The CDR3 DNA sequence: TGTGCCAGCAGTGGACTCGGGACAGTCGGAAAGACCCAGTACTTC.

The genes are TRBV11-2 and TRBJ2-1; 14 nucleotides agree with TRBD2. Germline loops: CDR1 SGHAT, CDR2 FQNNGV. The V and J ends lost 5 bases and 3 bases, in that order; junction bases with no gene match: 0. This CDR3 region has 15 residues. Here the CDR3 DNA reads TGTGCCAGCAGCGGACTAGCGGGAGGCTACAATGAGCAGTTCTTC. Translated, it gives CASSGLAGGYNEQFF. The whole variable domain, remainder taken from reference TRBV11-2 and TRBJ2-1, is EAGVAQSPRYKIIEKRQSVAFWCNPISGHATLYWYQQILGQGPKLLIQFQNNGVVDDSQLPKDRFSAERLKGVDSTLKIQPAKLEDSAVYLCASSGLAGGYNEQFFGPGTRLTVL.

A single count supports this clonotype. The rearrangement joins TRBV4-2 to TRBJ2-1; possible D gene TRBD2, 5 bases. The CDR3 spans 16 residues. With 6 bases removed from V and 7 bases from J, the gap between germline ends came to 22 bases. Germline CDR1 is LGHNA and CDR2 is YNFKEQ. The CDR3 is CASSLTRWTSPNEQFF. Written as DNA, the CDR3 is TGTGCCAGCAGTCTCACACGCTGGACTTCCCCTAATGAGCAGTTCTTC.

At least ten counts were recorded for this clonotype. The V gene is TRBV6-5, the J gene TRBJ2-6, with 9 bases aligning to TRBD2. V lost 4 bases, J lost 0 bases, and 4 bases stayed unmatched. Germline CDR1 is MNHEY and CDR2 is SVGAGI. CDR3 length: 17 residues. CDR3 sequence (DNA): TGTGCCAGCAGTTTGACTAGCGGCTTCTCTGGGGCCAACGTCCTGACTTTC. The encoded protein is CASSLTSGFSGANVLTF.

This clonotype was seen repeatedly, ten times or more. The V and J genes are TRBV5-4 and TRBJ2-7; possibly TRBD2 for D (6 bases). V was cut by 3 bases and J by 4 bases, with 11 bases left in between. The V gene's germline CDR1 is SGHNT and CDR2 YYREEE (reference sequence). CDR3 length: 13 amino acids. For the CDR3, the DNA is TGTGCCAGCAGCTGGGACTCCGGGTACGAGCAGTACTTC. Its translation: CASSWDSGYEQYF. The full variable domain, with the rest looked up from reference TRBV5-4 and TRBJ2-7, is ETGVTQSPTHLIKTRGQQVTLRCSSQSGHNTVSWYQQALGQGPQFIFQYYREEENGRGNFPPRFSGLQFPNYSSELNVNALELDDSALYLCASSWDSGYEQYFGPGTRLTVT.

About this clonotype: Its ends do not fully match the called genes, so a read error is possible. The chain joins TRBV11-2 to TRBJ2-3, with TRBD2 identical over 10 bases. The CDR3 is made up of 15 amino acids. CDR1 and CDR2 (germline): SGHAT, FQNNGV. The CDR3: CASCLRGLATDTQYF. For the CDR3, the DNA is TGTGCCAGCTGCTTAAGGGGACTAGCGACAGATACGCAGTATTTT.

As for this clonotype: A much larger clone is a single base away; this may be a read error. J is TRBJ2-1 and V is TRBV6-1; tentatively, D is TRBD1 (6 bases). CDR1 MNHNS and CDR2 SASEGT come from the germline V gene. This CDR3 has 18 residues. The CDR3: CASSEQLWGPASYNGQFF. CDR3 nucleotide sequence: TGTGCCAGCAGTGAACAACTGTGGGGGCCTGCCTCCTACAATGGGCAGTTCTTC.